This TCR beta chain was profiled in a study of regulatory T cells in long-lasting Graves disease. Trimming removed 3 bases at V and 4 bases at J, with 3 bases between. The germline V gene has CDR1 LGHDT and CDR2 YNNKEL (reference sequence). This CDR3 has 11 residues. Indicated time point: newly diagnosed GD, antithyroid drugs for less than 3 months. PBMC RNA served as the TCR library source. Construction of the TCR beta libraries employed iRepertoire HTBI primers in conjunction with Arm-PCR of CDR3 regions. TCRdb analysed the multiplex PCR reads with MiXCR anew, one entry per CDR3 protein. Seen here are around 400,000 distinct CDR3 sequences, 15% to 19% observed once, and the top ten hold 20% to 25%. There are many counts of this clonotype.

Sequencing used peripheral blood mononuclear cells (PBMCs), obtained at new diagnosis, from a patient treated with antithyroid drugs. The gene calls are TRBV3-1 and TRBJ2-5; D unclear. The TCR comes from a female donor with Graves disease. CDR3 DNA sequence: TGTGCCAGCAGCCAGCCAGAGACCCAGTACTTC. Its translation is CASSQPETQYF.